One sample yielded the 16 T cell receptor beta chains listed below, sequenced in a study of T cell repertoires in cytomegalovirus infection. Each CDR3 protein is one row after TCRdb ran MiXCR on the reads. This sample yields some 150,000 distinct CDR3 sequences, of which 5% to 6.5% are seen a single time; approximately 19% belongs to the top ten. The sequencing sample was made of PBMCs. These TCRs come from a human donor in good health (CMV status not recorded). Some clones in this sample may be carry-over from other donors' samples.

This clonotype was counted at least ten times. The DNA of the CDR3 is TGTGCCAGCAGCCCCGGGACAGGGGGCGGCTACGAGCAGTACTTC. It encodes CASSPGTGGGYEQYF. The chain couples TRBV7-8 to TRBJ2-7, with TRBD1 identical over 12 bases. The V and J ends lost 5 bases and 3 bases, in that order; junction bases with no gene match: 5. The CDR3 has 15 residues. Germline loops: CDR1 SGHVS, CDR2 FQNEAQ.

This clonotype has ten or more counts. This sequence joins TRBV7-2 and TRBJ1-2, with unresolved D. V was clipped by 5 bases and J by 1 base, with 11 bases between them. CDR1 SGHTA and CDR2 FQGNSA come from the germline V gene. This CDR3 spans 14 amino acids. As DNA, the CDR3 is TGTGCCAGCAGCCCCGTCAACAATAACTATGGCTACACCTTC. Amino acid sequence: CASSPVNNNYGYTF.

This clonotype was picked up a small number of times. The chain combines TRBV5-1 with TRBJ2-2, with D possibly called TRBD1 or TRBD2 (5 bases each). Germline CDR1 reads SGHRS; CDR2 reads YFSETQ. CDR3 length: 15 amino acids. Trimming left V 6 bases short and J 1 base short, with 13 bases between. Here the CDR3 DNA reads TGCGCCAGCACCATTGGGGGTCAGAACACCGGGGAGCTGTTTTTT. The encoded protein is CASTIGGQNTGELFF.

This clonotype was detected many times. The chain recombines TRBV4-3 with TRBJ1-1; tentatively, D is TRBD1 (6 bases). Germline V CDR1 and CDR2: LGHNA, YSLEER. Between the trimmed V and J ends, which lost 0 bases and 3 bases, there was a span of 11 bases. This CDR3 comprises 15 residues. Here the CDR3 reads CASSQDGGLDTEAFF. DNA of the CDR3: TGCGCCAGCAGCCAAGATGGGGGCTTGGACACTGAAGCTTTCTTT.

The chain combines TRBV6-6 with TRBJ1-1, with 8 bases identical to TRBD1. CDR3 length: 15 amino acids. The J segment lost 3 bases and the V segment lost 6 bases, leaving 9 bases of the junction unmatched. The germline gives CDR1 MNHNY, CDR2 SVGAGI (reference sequence). In DNA, the CDR3 is TGTGCCAGCAGCCCTCCCGACAGGGGCTACACTGAAGCTTTCTTT. This gives the protein CASSPPDRGYTEAFF.

This clonotype has only a few counts. The chain joins TRBV2 to TRBJ1-1; 7 bases agree with TRBD1. With 2 bases clipped from V and 8 bases from J, the junction kept 8 bases outside the gene matches. Looked up from germline, CDR1 is SNHLY and CDR2 is FYNNEI. This CDR3 is 14 amino acids long. The CDR3 nucleotides are TGTGCCAGCAGTGAAACAGGGGTATTCGGGGAAGCTTTCTTT. This sequence encodes CASSETGVFGEAFF.

This clonotype was seen many times. The chain's CDR3 is CASERTDNYGYTF. CDR3 nucleotide sequence: TGTGCCAGCGAACGGACGGACAACTATGGCTACACCTTC. The chain recombines TRBV28 with TRBJ1-2; no clear D. This CDR3 has 13 amino acids. Trimming shortened V by 8 bases and J by 2 bases, and 12 bases separated the two germline ends. Germline CDR1 reads MDHEN; CDR2 reads SYDVKM.

This clonotype was counted ten times or more. The J gene is TRBJ2-1, the V gene TRBV7-9; 10 nucleotides match TRBD2. The V gene end was trimmed by 1 base and the J gene end by 6 bases; junction bases not matched to a gene: 3. The CDR3 runs to 15 residues. Germline CDR1 reads SEHNR; CDR2 reads FQNEAQ (reference sequence). The CDR3 nucleotides read TGTGCCAGCAGCTTAGGAGCGGGGGGGATCAATGAGCAGTTCTTC. It is translated as CASSLGAGGINEQFF.

This clonotype showed up many times. This chain connects TRBV12-3 or TRBV12-4 to TRBJ1-1; D gene ambiguous. The CDR3 covers 16 residues. With 2 bases removed from V and 5 bases from J, the gap between germline ends came to 18 bases. CDR3: CASSLIVQVAQTEAFF. CDR3 bases: TGTGCCAGCAGTTTAATCGTTCAGGTGGCCCAGACTGAAGCTTTCTTT.

This clonotype occurred many times. This sequence joins TRBV27 and TRBJ2-1; TRBD2 aligns across 8 bases. The CDR3 is 21 amino acids. After removal of 6 bases from V and 0 bases from J, the junction contained 22 bases not matched to a gene. Per germline, CDR1 MNHEY and CDR2 SMNVEV (reference sequence). The CDR3 sequence is CASSPTGVVAGNRRSYNEQFF. The CDR3 nucleotides read TGTGCCAGCAGCCCCACCGGTGTGGTAGCGGGGAACCGGCGCTCCTACAATGAGCAGTTCTTC.

The chain joins TRBV29-1 to TRBJ2-3, with unresolved D. Germline V gene data show CDR1 as SQVTM and CDR2 as ANQGSEA. The CDR3 consists of 11 residues. CDR3 protein: CTFIHTDTQYF. The DNA for the CDR3 is TGCACCTTCATCCACACAGATACGCAGTATTTT.

This clonotype was counted many times. The chain is built from TRBV7-8 and TRBJ2-7, with 9 bases that match TRBD2. This CDR3 is built from 15 residues. The V gene's germline CDR1 is SGHVS and CDR2 FQNEAQ. Germline trimming cut 5 bases from V and 0 bases from J; bases unmatched to any gene: 5. CDR3 in DNA: TGTGCCAGCAGCACGGGACTAGCCTCCTCCTACGAGCAGTACTTC. The encoded protein is CASSTGLASSYEQYF.

There are many counts of this clonotype. The chain combines TRBV12-3 or TRBV12-4 with TRBJ1-2, with unresolved D. The CDR3 loop spans 12 amino acids. Trimming stripped 3 bases from V and 6 bases from J, with 8 bases between. The CDR3 bases are TGTGCCAGCAGTTTCGACGGTAATGGCTACACCTTC. It encodes CASSFDGNGYTF.

This clonotype was counted ten times or more. This rearrangement joins TRBV7-2 to TRBJ1-2; no firm D call. Between the trimmed V and J ends, which lost 5 bases and 11 bases, there was a span of 12 bases. This CDR3 region has 11 residues. Germline CDR1 SGHTA, CDR2 FQGNSA. The CDR3 nucleotides read TGTGCCAGCAGCAGAAGAACAAGATACACCTTC. Protein: CASSRRTRYTF. Supplemented by reference TRBV7-2 and TRBJ1-2, the full variable domain reads GAGVSQSPSNKVTEKGKDVELRCDPISGHTALYWYRQSLGQGLEFLIYFQGNSAPDKSGLPSDRFSAERTGGSVSTLTIQRTQQEDSAVYLCASSRRTRYTFGSGTRLTVV.

This clonotype has a count of ten or more. The chain employs TRBV7-2 and TRBJ2-2, with D unclear. Deletions cut 3 bases from V and 6 bases from J, with 11 bases between. In germline, CDR1 is SGHTA, CDR2 FQGNSA. The CDR3 sequence is 14 residues long. Here the CDR3 DNA reads TGTGCCAGCAGCTTGCTCCTAGGGTCCGGGGAGCTGTTTTTT. Its translation is CASSLLLGSGELFF. The full variable domain, rest sourced from reference TRBV7-2 and TRBJ2-2, is GAGVSQSPSNKVTEKGKDVELRCDPISGHTALYWYRQSLGQGLEFLIYFQGNSAPDKSGLPSDRFSAERTGGSVSTLTIQRTQQEDSAVYLCASSLLLGSGELFFGEGSRLTVL.

This clonotype was recorded at least ten times. This chain uses TRBV6-6 with TRBJ1-1, with 10 bases identical to TRBD1. The CDR3 totals 18 residues. V gave up 0 bases and J gave up 1 base; unmatched junction bases: 8. Germline V gives CDR1 MNHNY, CDR2 SVGAGI (reference sequence). Here the CDR3 reads CASSYSGRQGARNTEAFF. The CDR3, as DNA: TGTGCCAGCAGTTACTCGGGGAGACAGGGGGCTAGGAACACTGAAGCTTTCTTT.